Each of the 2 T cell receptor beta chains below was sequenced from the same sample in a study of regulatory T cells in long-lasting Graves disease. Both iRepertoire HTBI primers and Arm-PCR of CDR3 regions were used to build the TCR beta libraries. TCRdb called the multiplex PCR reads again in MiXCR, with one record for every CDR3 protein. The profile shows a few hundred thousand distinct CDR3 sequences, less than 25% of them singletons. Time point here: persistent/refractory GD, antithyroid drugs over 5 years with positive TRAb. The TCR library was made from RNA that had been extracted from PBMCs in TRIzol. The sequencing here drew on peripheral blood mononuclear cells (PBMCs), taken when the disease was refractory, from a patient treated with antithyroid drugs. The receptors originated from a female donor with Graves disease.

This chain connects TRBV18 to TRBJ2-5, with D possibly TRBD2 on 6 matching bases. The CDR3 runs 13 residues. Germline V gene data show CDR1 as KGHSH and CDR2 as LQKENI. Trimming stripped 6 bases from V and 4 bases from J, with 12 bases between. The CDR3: CASSYGRRETQYF. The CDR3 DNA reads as TGTGCCAGCTCCTACGGGAGAAGAGAGACCCAGTACTTC. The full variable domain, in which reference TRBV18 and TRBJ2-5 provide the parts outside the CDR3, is NAGVMQNPRHLVRRRGQEARLRCSPMKGHSHVYWYRQLPEEGLKFMVYLQKENIIDESGMPKERFSAEFPKEGPSILRIQQVVRGDSAAYFCASSYGRRETQYFGPGTRLLVL.

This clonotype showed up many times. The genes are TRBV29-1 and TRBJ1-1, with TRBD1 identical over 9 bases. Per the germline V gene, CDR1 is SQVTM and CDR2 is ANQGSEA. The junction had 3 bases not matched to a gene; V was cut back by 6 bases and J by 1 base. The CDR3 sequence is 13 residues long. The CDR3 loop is CSVGTGPNTEAFF. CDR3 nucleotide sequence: TGCAGCGTAGGGACAGGGCCGAACACTGAAGCTTTCTTT.